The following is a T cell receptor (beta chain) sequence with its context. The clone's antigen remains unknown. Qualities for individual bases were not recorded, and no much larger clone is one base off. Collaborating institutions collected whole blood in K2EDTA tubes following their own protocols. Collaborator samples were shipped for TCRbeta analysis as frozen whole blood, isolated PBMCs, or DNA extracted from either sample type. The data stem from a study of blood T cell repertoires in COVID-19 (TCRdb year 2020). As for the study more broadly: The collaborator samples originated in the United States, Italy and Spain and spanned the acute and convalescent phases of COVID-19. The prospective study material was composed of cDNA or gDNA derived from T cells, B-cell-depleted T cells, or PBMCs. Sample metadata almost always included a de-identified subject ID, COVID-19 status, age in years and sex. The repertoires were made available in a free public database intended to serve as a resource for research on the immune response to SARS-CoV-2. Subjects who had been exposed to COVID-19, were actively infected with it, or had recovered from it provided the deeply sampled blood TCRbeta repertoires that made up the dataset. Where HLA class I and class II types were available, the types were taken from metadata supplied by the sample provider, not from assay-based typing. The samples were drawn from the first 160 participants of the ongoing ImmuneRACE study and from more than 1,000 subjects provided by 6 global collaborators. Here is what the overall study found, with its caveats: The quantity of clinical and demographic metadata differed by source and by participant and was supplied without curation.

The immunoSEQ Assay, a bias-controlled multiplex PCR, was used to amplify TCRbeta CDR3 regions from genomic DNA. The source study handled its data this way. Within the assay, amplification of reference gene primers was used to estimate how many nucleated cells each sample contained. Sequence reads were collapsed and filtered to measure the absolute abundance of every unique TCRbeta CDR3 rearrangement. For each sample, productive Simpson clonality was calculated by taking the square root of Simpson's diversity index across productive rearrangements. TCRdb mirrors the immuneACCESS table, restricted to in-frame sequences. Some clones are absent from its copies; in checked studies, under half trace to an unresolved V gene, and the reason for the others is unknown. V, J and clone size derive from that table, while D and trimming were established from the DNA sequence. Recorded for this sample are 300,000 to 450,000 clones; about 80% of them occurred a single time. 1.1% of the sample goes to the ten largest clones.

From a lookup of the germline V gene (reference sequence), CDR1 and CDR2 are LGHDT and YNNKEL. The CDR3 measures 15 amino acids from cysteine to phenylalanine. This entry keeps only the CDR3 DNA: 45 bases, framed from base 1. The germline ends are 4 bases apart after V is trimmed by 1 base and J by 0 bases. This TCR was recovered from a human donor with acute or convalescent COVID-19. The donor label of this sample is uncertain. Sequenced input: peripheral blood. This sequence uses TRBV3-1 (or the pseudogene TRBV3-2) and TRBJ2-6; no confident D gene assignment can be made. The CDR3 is CASSQVLSGANVLTF. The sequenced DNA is TGTGCCAGCAGCCAAGTTCTCTCTGGGGCCAACGTCCTGACTTTC.